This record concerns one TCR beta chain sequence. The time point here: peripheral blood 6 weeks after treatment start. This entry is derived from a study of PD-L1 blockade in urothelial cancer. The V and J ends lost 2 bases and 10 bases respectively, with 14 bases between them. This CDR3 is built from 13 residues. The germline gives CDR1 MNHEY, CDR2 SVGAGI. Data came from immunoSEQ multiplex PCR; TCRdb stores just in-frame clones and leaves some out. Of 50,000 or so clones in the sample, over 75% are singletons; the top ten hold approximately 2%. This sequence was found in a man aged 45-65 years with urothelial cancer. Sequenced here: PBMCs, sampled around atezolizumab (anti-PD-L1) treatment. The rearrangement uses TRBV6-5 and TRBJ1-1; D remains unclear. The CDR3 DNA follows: TGTGCCAGCAGTTACGGCGCGAAGAGCGCAGCTTTCTTT. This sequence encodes CASSYGAKSAAFF.